These 15 T cell receptor beta chains originate from one sample sequenced in a study of control samples from healthy donors and cancer patients. The data were produced by immunoSEQ multiplex PCR, yet TCRdb's version contains in-frame clones alone and is incomplete. Here the sample spans tens of thousands of clones, approximately 90% being singletons. Sequences were obtained from blood. The receptors originated from a woman in her seventies in good health.

This chain joins TRBV30 and TRBJ2-3; D ambiguous. CDR1 and CDR2 from the germline V gene are GTSNPN and SVGIG (reference sequence). Trimming took 0 bases from V and 5 from J, leaving 12 bases between them. This CDR3 has 14 amino acids. DNA of the CDR3: TGTGCCTGGAGTGTAGGTATCCAAGAAGATACGCAGTATTTT. This translates into CAWSVGIQEDTQYF.

This clone appeared once. The rearrangement links TRBV19 to TRBJ2-1; 7 nucleotides align to TRBD2. CDR1 and CDR2 from the germline V gene are LNHDA and SQIVND (reference sequence). J lost 4 bases, V lost 5 bases, and 11 bases had no gene match. The CDR3 is 16 amino acids. CDR3 amino acids: CASSALAGQTYNEQFF. The DNA of the CDR3 is TGTGCCAGTAGTGCCTTAGCGGGCCAAACGTACAATGAGCAGTTCTTC.

This clone has only one observation. The CDR3 DNA follows: TGTGCCAGCAGTGATGGTCTAGCGGGGGGGAAAGATACGCAGTATTTT. Its protein is CASSDGLAGGKDTQYF. The chain uses TRBV6-1 and TRBJ2-3; 12 bases are shared with TRBD2. Trimming at V came to 3 bases and at J to 5 bases, leaving 6 bases not matched to a gene. The CDR3 runs to 16 residues. Germline values: CDR1 MNHNS, CDR2 SASEGT.

This chain links TRBV27 with TRBJ1-1; D is possibly TRBD1 (5 bases). The CDR3 sequence is 15 residues long. Germline V gene sequence: CDR1 MNHEY, CDR2 SMNVEV (reference sequence). Trimming left V 3 bases short and J 4 bases short, with 15 bases between. In nucleotides, the CDR3 is TGTGCCAGCAGTTTCGAGGCGGGGGGTACCACTGAAGCTTTCTTT. The encoded protein is CASSFEAGGTTEAFF.

The V gene is TRBV30, the J gene TRBJ2-7; possible D gene TRBD1, 5 bases. CDR1 is GTSNPN and CDR2 is SVGIG in the germline V gene (reference sequence). V lost 1 base, J lost 4 bases, and 8 bases lay in between. This CDR3 is 12 amino acids long. CDR3 DNA sequence: TGTGCCTGGAGTGCGCAGGGATACGAGCAGTACTTC. This translates into CAWSAQGYEQYF.

The chain is built from TRBV15 and TRBJ2-3; D is undetermined. This CDR3 comprises 17 residues. V lost 3 bases, J lost 5 bases, and 21 bases lay in between. From germline, CDR1 is LNHNV and CDR2 YYDKDF (reference sequence). As DNA, the CDR3 is TGTGCCACCAGCAGGGGGAAGGCAGGCTACCCTGGAGATACGCAGTATTTT. As protein: CATSRGKAGYPGDTQYF.

The rearrangement links TRBV24-1 to TRBJ1-3; D perhaps matches TRBD1 (5 bases). This CDR3 is built from 16 residues. V was trimmed by 4 bases and J by 15 bases, leaving 27 bases between them. Germline loops: CDR1 KGHDR, CDR2 SFDVKD. DNA for the CDR3: TGTGCCACCAGTGACCGTGCGAAAATAAAGGGTGGGGGTCGATATTTT. Translation gives CATSDRAKIKGGGRYF.

The chain has TRBV3-1 (or the pseudogene TRBV3-2) and TRBJ2-7; no clear D. CDR1 LGHDT and CDR2 YNNKEL come from the germline V gene (reference sequence). CDR3 length: 13 amino acids. V was trimmed by 1 base and J by 0 bases, leaving 4 bases between them. The CDR3 reads CASSQALSYEQYF. In DNA form, the CDR3 reads TGTGCCAGCAGCCAAGCCCTCTCCTACGAGCAGTACTTC.

V is TRBV11-2 and J is TRBJ1-2; D unclear. Trimming cost V 0 bases and J 4 bases, with 12 bases left between them. The CDR3 has 15 amino acids. Per the germline V gene, CDR1 is SGHAT and CDR2 is FQNNGV. The CDR3 sequence: CASSLEGPGFYGYTF. CDR3 bases: TGTGCCAGCAGCTTAGAGGGCCCCGGGTTCTATGGCTACACCTTC.

This chain links TRBV3-1 (or the pseudogene TRBV3-2) with TRBJ2-1; possible D gene TRBD1, 6 bases. This CDR3 region has 17 residues. V was shortened by 4 bases and J by 0 bases, with 16 bases between the two germline ends. The V gene's germline CDR1 is LGHDT and CDR2 YNNKEL (reference sequence). CDR3 DNA sequence: TGTGCCAGCAGCCCTCTTGGAAGGGACAACTCCTACAATGAGCAGTTCTTC. This gives the protein CASSPLGRDNSYNEQFF.

The rearrangement joins TRBV10-2 to TRBJ1-2; 9 nucleotides match TRBD1. The CDR3 is made up of 16 amino acids. CDR1 is WSHSY and CDR2 is SAAADI in the germline V gene. The V gene end was trimmed by 4 bases and the J gene end by 4 bases; junction bases not matched to a gene: 10. CDR3 loop: CASSAPSGQGPYGYTF. The CDR3, as DNA: TGCGCCAGCAGTGCTCCATCGGGACAGGGACCCTATGGCTACACCTTC.

The chain uses TRBV5-1 and TRBJ2-7, with unresolved D. V was cut by 4 bases and J by 5 bases, with 10 bases left in between. Germline V gene lookup returns CDR1 SGHRS and CDR2 YFSETQ. The CDR3 loop spans 12 amino acids. CDR3 protein: CASSPSLDEQYF. The CDR3 DNA reads as TGCGCCAGCAGCCCGTCACTGGACGAGCAGTACTTC.

The gene calls are TRBV5-6 and TRBJ1-5; D is perhaps TRBD1 (6 bases). In germline, CDR1 is SGHDT, CDR2 YYEEEE. The CDR3 has 16 amino acids. V was shortened by 2 bases and J by 2 bases, with 14 bases between the two germline ends. The CDR3: CASSFRSRGGNQPQHF. In DNA form, the CDR3 reads TGTGCCAGCAGCTTTCGTTCCAGGGGAGGCAATCAGCCCCAGCATTTT.

This clone was recorded a few times. V and J are TRBV5-6 and TRBJ2-1, with 11 bases identical to TRBD2. CDR3 length: 16 amino acids. Germline V gene lookup returns CDR1 SGHDT and CDR2 YYEEEE. J lost 5 bases, V lost 2 bases, and 6 bases had no gene match. CDR3 nucleotides: TGTGCCAGCAGCTTCTTTGGACTAGCGGGCAACAATGAGCAGTTCTTC. It translates to CASSFFGLAGNNEQFF.

The chain uses TRBV6-5 and TRBJ1-1; no reliable D call. The length of the CDR3 is 13 residues. The V gene's germline CDR1 is MNHEY and CDR2 SVGAGI. The germline V and J ends were trimmed by 4 bases and 0 bases, with 6 bases remaining between them. CDR3 residues: CASSLLLNTEAFF. CDR3 nucleotide sequence: TGTGCCAGCAGTTTATTGCTGAACACTGAAGCTTTCTTT.